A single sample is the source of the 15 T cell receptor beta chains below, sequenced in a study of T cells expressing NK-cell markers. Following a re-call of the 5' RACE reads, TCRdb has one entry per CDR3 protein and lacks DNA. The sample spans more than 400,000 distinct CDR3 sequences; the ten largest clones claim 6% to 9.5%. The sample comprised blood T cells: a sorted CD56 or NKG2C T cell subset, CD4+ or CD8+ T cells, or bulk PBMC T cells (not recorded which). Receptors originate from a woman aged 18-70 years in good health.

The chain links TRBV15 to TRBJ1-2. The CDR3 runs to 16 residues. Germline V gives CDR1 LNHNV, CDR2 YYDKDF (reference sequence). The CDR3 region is CATLEARTFLNYGYTF.

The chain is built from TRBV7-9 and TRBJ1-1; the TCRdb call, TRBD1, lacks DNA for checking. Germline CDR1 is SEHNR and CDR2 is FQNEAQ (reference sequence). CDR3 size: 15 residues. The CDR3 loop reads CASSSRTDKNTEAFF.

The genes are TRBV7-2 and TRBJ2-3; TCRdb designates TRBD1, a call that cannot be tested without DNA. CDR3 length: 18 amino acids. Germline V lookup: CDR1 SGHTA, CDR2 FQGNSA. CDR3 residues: CASSLTGTGTRVTDTQYF.

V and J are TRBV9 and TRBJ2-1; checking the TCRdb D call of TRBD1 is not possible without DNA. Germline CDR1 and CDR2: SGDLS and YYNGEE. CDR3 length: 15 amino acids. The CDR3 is CASSDQADSWNEQFF. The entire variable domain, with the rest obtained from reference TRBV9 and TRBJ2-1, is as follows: DSGVTQTPKHLITATGQRVTLRCSPRSGDLSVYWYQQSLDQGLQFLIQYYNGEERAKGNILERFSAQQFPDLHSELNLSSLELGDSALYFCASSDQADSWNEQFFGPGTRLTVL.

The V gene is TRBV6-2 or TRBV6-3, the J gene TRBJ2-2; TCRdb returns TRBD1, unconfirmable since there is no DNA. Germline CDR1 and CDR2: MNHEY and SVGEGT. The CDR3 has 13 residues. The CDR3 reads CASKRDLTGELFF.

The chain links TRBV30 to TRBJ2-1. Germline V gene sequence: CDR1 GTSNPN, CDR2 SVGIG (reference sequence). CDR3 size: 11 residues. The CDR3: CAWTLGYEQFF.

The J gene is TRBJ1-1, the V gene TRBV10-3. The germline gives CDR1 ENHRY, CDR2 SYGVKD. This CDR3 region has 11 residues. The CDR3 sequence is CATLMNTEAFF.

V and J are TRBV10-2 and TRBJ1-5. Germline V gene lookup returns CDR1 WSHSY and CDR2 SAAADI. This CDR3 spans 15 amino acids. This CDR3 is CASKFGENSNQPQHF.

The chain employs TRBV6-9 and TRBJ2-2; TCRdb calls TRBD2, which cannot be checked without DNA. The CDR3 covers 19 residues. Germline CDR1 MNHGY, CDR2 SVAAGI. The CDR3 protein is CASTPRAAGGPGNTGELFF.

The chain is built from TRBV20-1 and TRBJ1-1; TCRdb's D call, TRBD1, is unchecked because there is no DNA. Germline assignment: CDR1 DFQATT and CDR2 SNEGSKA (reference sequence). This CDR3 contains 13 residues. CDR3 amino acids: CSARGGVNTEAFF.

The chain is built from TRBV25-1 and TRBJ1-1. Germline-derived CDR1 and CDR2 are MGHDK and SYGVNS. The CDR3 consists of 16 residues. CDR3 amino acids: CASSEAKGYYDTEAFF.

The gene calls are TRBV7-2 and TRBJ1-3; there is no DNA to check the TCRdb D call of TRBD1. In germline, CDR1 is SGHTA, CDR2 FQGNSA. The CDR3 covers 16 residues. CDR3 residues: CASSLGSGGSGNTIYF. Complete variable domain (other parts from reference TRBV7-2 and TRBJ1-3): GAGVSQSPSNKVTEKGKDVELRCDPISGHTALYWYRQSLGQGLEFLIYFQGNSAPDKSGLPSDRFSAERTGGSVSTLTIQRTQQEDSAVYLCASSLGSGGSGNTIYFGEGSWLTVV.

CDR3 amino acids: CASSGGREDRRSDTQYF. The chain has TRBV5-4 and TRBJ2-3; as DNA is missing, the TRBD2 call by TCRdb cannot be tested. CDR3 length equals 17 residues. Germline V CDR1 and CDR2: SGHNT, YYREEE (reference sequence).

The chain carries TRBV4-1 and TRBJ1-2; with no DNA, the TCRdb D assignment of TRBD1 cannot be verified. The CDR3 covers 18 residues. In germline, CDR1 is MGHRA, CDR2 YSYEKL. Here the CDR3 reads CASSQNPGGGLSNYGYTF.

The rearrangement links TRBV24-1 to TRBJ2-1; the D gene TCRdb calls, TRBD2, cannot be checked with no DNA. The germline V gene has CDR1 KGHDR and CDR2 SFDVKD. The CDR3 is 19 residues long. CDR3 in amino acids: CATSDTKLGDSTSYNEQFF.